This T cell receptor (beta chain) was identified in a study of neurological immune-mediated disorders. On this clonotype itself: Its antigen is currently unknown. A much larger clone differs by one base, so this may be a read error.

The study's findings and limits: Neither clinical nor MRI features were associated with the multiple sclerosis repertoire cluster. No expanded-clone CDR3 amino acid sequence recurred across subjects, suggesting private TCR-beta repertoires.

Synthesis of cDNA was performed by 5'RACE using 10-nucleotide random UMIs. Every sequencing run produced over 200 million TCR-beta sequences, and the sequences from any one run covered 15-18 subjects. TCRdb reprocessed the 5' RACE reads via MiXCR and lists one record per CDR3 protein. The repertoire holds 55,000 to 65,000 distinct CDR3 sequences, with approximately 3.5% as singletons. CDR3 length equals 12 residues. V was cut by 11 bases and J by 3 bases, with 10 bases left in between. This rearrangement joins TRBV12-3 or TRBV12-4 to TRBJ2-2; D not certain. This receptor was identified in a woman between 25 and 40 years old with multiple sclerosis. The sequencing input was PBMCs. CDR3 sequence (DNA): TGTGCCGGTAGAAAGTACACCGGGGAGCTGTTTTTT. Translated: CAGRKYTGELFF.